A selection of T cell receptor beta chains follows, all from one sample in a study of regulatory T cells in long-lasting Graves disease. TCRdb redid the calling of the multiplex PCR reads with MiXCR, one entry per CDR3 protein. In the table there are about 400,000 distinct CDR3 sequences, less than 20% of which are singletons. The sequences come from peripheral blood mononuclear cells (PBMCs), collected at new diagnosis, from a patient treated with antithyroid drugs. All receptors come from a female donor with Graves disease. CDR3s include the opening cysteine and the closing phenylalanine or tryptophan. Each record gives: D gene, J gene, clone size, V gene, CDR3 DNA, CDR3 protein. A D gene is named only where the DNA matches it firmly. The size field is filled for only some rows; it gives once, few, many or a size class.

d_call: .; j_call: TRBJ1-6; clone_size: many; v_call: TRBV13; cdr3_nt: TGTGCCAGCAGCTTTTCGACTGCAAATTCACCCCTCCACTTT; cdr3_aa: CASSFSTANSPLHF
d_call: .; j_call: TRBJ2-2; clone_size: few; v_call: TRBV7-9; cdr3_nt: TGTGCCAGCAGCAAACAGGAGGCCGGGGAGCTGTTTTTT; cdr3_aa: CASSKQEAGELFF
d_call: .; j_call: TRBJ2-1; clone_size: many; v_call: TRBV27; cdr3_nt: TGTGCCAGCGGGCCTTACAATGAGCAGTTCTTC; cdr3_aa: CASGPYNEQFF
d_call: TRBD1; j_call: TRBJ2-5; clone_size: .; v_call: TRBV11-2; cdr3_nt: TGTGCCAGCAGCCGCTCCGGACAGGGGCAAGAGACCCAGTACTTC; cdr3_aa: CASSRSGQGQETQYF
d_call: TRBD1; j_call: TRBJ2-3; clone_size: many; v_call: TRBV11-2; cdr3_nt: TGTGCCAGCAGCTCGGGACAGGGGGCCACAGATACGCAGTATTTT; cdr3_aa: CASSSGQGATDTQYF
d_call: .; j_call: TRBJ1-2; clone_size: few; v_call: TRBV12-3/TRBV12-4; cdr3_nt: TGTGCCAGCAGTTTATGGGGTGAGGGCTACACCTTC; cdr3_aa: CASSLWGEGYTF
d_call: TRBD1; j_call: TRBJ2-6; clone_size: many; v_call: TRBV27; cdr3_nt: TGTGCCAGCAGTCGGGGGACAGGCAAGCTCTCAGGGGCCAACGTCCTGACTTTC; cdr3_aa: CASSRGTGKLSGANVLTF
d_call: TRBD1; j_call: TRBJ2-7; clone_size: .; v_call: TRBV7-9; cdr3_nt: TGCGCCAGCAGCCCCTCGGACAGGGCAGGCGACCCCTACGAGCAGTACTTC; cdr3_aa: CASSPSDRAGDPYEQYF
d_call: .; j_call: TRBJ1-1; clone_size: many; v_call: TRBV5-5; cdr3_nt: TGTGCCAGCAGCTTGAGAACAGCGAACACTGAAGCTTTCTTT; cdr3_aa: CASSLRTANTEAFF
d_call: TRBD2; j_call: TRBJ2-7; clone_size: few; v_call: TRBV3-1; cdr3_nt: TGTGCCAGCAGCCAAGGTTACGGACTAGCGAGAGAAAGGCGGCAGTACTTC; cdr3_aa: CASSQGYGLARERRQYF
d_call: .; j_call: TRBJ1-3; clone_size: few; v_call: TRBV19; cdr3_nt: TGTGCCAGTAGTATAAGACAGAGATTCTCTGGAAACACCATATATTTT; cdr3_aa: CASSIRQRFSGNTIYF
d_call: TRBD1; j_call: TRBJ1-2; clone_size: many; v_call: TRBV5-4; cdr3_nt: TGTGCCAGCAGCCCGGAGCCGGGACAGGGATCGTCCTATGGCTACACCTTC; cdr3_aa: CASSPEPGQGSSYGYTF
d_call: TRBD1; j_call: TRBJ1-1; clone_size: many; v_call: TRBV12-3/TRBV12-4; cdr3_nt: TGTGCCAGCGGACCGGGACAGGGGTTTGGCACTGAAGCTTTCTTT; cdr3_aa: CASGPGQGFGTEAFF
d_call: .; j_call: TRBJ1-4; clone_size: .; v_call: TRBV4-1; cdr3_nt: TGCGCCAGCAGCCAAGCCCCTTGGCCAACTAATGAAAAACTGTTTTTT; cdr3_aa: CASSQAPWPTNEKLFF
d_call: .; j_call: TRBJ1-1; clone_size: many; v_call: TRBV30; cdr3_nt: TGTGCCTGGAGCTTACAGGGGAACACTGAAGCTTTCTTT; cdr3_aa: CAWSLQGNTEAFF
d_call: .; j_call: TRBJ2-2; clone_size: many; v_call: TRBV5-1; cdr3_nt: TGCGCCAGCAGCTTGGGACTACACATCGGGGAGCTGTTTTTT; cdr3_aa: CASSLGLHIGELFF
d_call: TRBD1; j_call: TRBJ2-4; clone_size: few; v_call: TRBV7-9; cdr3_nt: TGTGCCAGCAGCCCACTAGTGGCCGGGACAGGGGAAAACATTCAGTACTTC; cdr3_aa: CASSPLVAGTGENIQYF
d_call: .; j_call: TRBJ1-1; clone_size: few; v_call: TRBV30; cdr3_nt: TGTGCCTGGAGTGTACATCGGGGGACTGAAGCTTTCTTT; cdr3_aa: CAWSVHRGTEAFF
d_call: .; j_call: TRBJ1-4; clone_size: many; v_call: TRBV2; cdr3_nt: TGTGCCAGCATAGGGGCCAGTCCGGGTCCAAAACTGTTTTTT; cdr3_aa: CASIGASPGPKLFF
d_call: TRBD2; j_call: TRBJ2-3; clone_size: .; v_call: TRBV12-3/TRBV12-4; cdr3_nt: TGTGCCAGCAGTTCCGGACTAGCGGGGGTGGGCACAGATACGCAGTATTTT; cdr3_aa: CASSSGLAGVGTDTQYF
d_call: .; j_call: TRBJ1-4; clone_size: many; v_call: TRBV27; cdr3_nt: TGTGCCAGCAGTTTATCGGGGGAGTCGGTTGAAAAACTGTTTTTT; cdr3_aa: CASSLSGESVEKLFF
d_call: TRBD2; j_call: TRBJ2-5; clone_size: .; v_call: TRBV29-1; cdr3_nt: TGCAGCGTTGAAGATCTGGGACTAGCGGGGGGGGACCAGTACTTC; cdr3_aa: CSVEDLGLAGGDQYF
d_call: .; j_call: TRBJ1-5; clone_size: many; v_call: TRBV12-3/TRBV12-4; cdr3_nt: TGTGCCAGCAGTATGCGACAGCTCACCTCCAATCAGCCCCAGCATTTT; cdr3_aa: CASSMRQLTSNQPQHF
d_call: .; j_call: TRBJ1-1; clone_size: many; v_call: TRBV12-3/TRBV12-4; cdr3_nt: TGTGCCAGCAAACGGCTGAACACTGAAGCTTTCTTT; cdr3_aa: CASKRLNTEAFF
d_call: .; j_call: TRBJ2-1; clone_size: .; v_call: TRBV5-1; cdr3_nt: TGCGCCAGCAGCTTGGGTCGGGACGCTTCCAAGTTCTTC; cdr3_aa: CASSLGRDASKFF
d_call: .; j_call: TRBJ2-3; clone_size: many; v_call: TRBV7-9; cdr3_nt: TGTGCCAGCAAGCGTTTACAAGGACTAAGGACGGATACGCAGTATTTT; cdr3_aa: CASKRLQGLRTDTQYF
d_call: .; j_call: TRBJ1-1; clone_size: .; v_call: TRBV5-1; cdr3_nt: TGCGCCAGCAGCTTGGCCTATGCGAACACTGAAGCTTTCTTT; cdr3_aa: CASSLAYANTEAFF
d_call: TRBD1; j_call: TRBJ1-1; clone_size: few; v_call: TRBV14; cdr3_nt: TGTGCCAGCAGCCACAGGGGGCTGCTGACTGAAGCTTTCTTT; cdr3_aa: CASSHRGLLTEAFF
d_call: .; j_call: TRBJ2-1; clone_size: many; v_call: TRBV7-3; cdr3_nt: TGTGCCAGCAGCCCCAAGGGTGGTTACAATGAGCAGTTCTTC; cdr3_aa: CASSPKGGYNEQFF
d_call: TRBD2; j_call: TRBJ2-5; clone_size: once; v_call: TRBV6-2/TRBV6-3; cdr3_nt: TGTGCCAGCAGTGTTGGACTAGCATTCGGCGAGACCCAGTACTTC; cdr3_aa: CASSVGLAFGETQYF
d_call: .; j_call: TRBJ2-1; clone_size: .; v_call: TRBV11-2; cdr3_nt: TGTGCCAGCAGCTTAGCGGGAGTGGAGCAGTTCTTC; cdr3_aa: CASSLAGVEQFF
d_call: TRBD1; j_call: TRBJ1-2; clone_size: many; v_call: TRBV27; cdr3_nt: TGTGCCAGCACGGACAGGGTTGGCTATGGCTACACCTTC; cdr3_aa: CASTDRVGYGYTF
d_call: TRBD2; j_call: TRBJ2-5; clone_size: .; v_call: TRBV27; cdr3_nt: TGTGCCAGCAGTTTATTTAAGGGACTAGCGGGAGGGGATGGGCAAGAGACCCAGTACTTC; cdr3_aa: CASSLFKGLAGGDGQETQYF
d_call: .; j_call: TRBJ2-2; clone_size: many; v_call: TRBV29-1; cdr3_nt: TGCAGCGGACGGAGGGCGGACGGGGAGCTGTTTTTT; cdr3_aa: CSGRRADGELFF
d_call: TRBD1; j_call: TRBJ2-7; clone_size: many; v_call: TRBV27; cdr3_nt: TGTGCCAGCAGCTTACGTGGACAGGGTTTGTCCTACGAGCAGTACTTC; cdr3_aa: CASSLRGQGLSYEQYF
d_call: .; j_call: TRBJ2-7; clone_size: many; v_call: TRBV30; cdr3_nt: TGTGCCTGGGAACCGGGACACTCCTCCGAGCAGTACTTC; cdr3_aa: CAWEPGHSSEQYF
d_call: TRBD2; j_call: TRBJ2-1; clone_size: many; v_call: TRBV28; cdr3_nt: TGTGCCAGCAGTTTAAGGGAGGGGTGGACCCGCGAGCAGTTCTTC; cdr3_aa: CASSLREGWTREQFF
d_call: .; j_call: TRBJ2-5; clone_size: many; v_call: TRBV4-3; cdr3_nt: TGCGCCAGCAGCCAAGACAGAGGGGAGACCCAGTACTTC; cdr3_aa: CASSQDRGETQYF
d_call: TRBD2; j_call: TRBJ2-3; clone_size: .; v_call: TRBV20-1; cdr3_nt: TGCAGTGCCGAGGGACTAGCGGAGAGCACAGATACGCAGTATTTT; cdr3_aa: CSAEGLAESTDTQYF